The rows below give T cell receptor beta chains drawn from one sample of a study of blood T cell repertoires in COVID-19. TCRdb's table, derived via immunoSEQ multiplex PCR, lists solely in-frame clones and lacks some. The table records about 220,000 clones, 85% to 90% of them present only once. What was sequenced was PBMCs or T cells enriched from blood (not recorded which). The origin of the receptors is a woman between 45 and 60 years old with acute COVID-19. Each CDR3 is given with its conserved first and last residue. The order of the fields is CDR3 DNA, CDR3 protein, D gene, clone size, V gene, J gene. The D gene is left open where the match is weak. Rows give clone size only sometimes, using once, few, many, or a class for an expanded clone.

DNA: TGTGCCAGCAACGGACTAGCGGGAGCTCCCTCCTACGAGCAGTACTTC
CDR3: CASNGLAGAPSYEQYF
D: TRBD2
size: NA
V: TRBV28
J: TRBJ2-7

DNA: TGTGCCAGCAGTGAAGGGCTAGCAGGCTACGAGCAGTACTTC
CDR3: CASSEGLAGYEQYF
D: NA
size: NA
V: TRBV2
J: TRBJ2-7

DNA: TGTGCCAGCAGTCATGACAGGGCGGGCTATGGCTACACCTTC
CDR3: CASSHDRAGYGYTF
D: TRBD1
size: NA
V: TRBV3-1/TRBV3-2
J: TRBJ1-2

DNA: TGTGCCAGCAGTTTAGGGCCCGTCGGCTACACCTTC
CDR3: CASSLGPVGYTF
D: NA
size: NA
V: TRBV28
J: TRBJ1-2

DNA: TGTGCCAGCAGTCCTCCGGGACTCCTCACAGATACGCAGTATTTT
CDR3: CASSPPGLLTDTQYF
D: NA
size: once
V: TRBV28
J: TRBJ2-3

DNA: TGTGCCAGCAGCTTTTCCCAAGACAGATACTACGAGCAGTACTTC
CDR3: CASSFSQDRYYEQYF
D: NA
size: NA
V: TRBV7-2
J: TRBJ2-7

DNA: TGTGCCAGCGCGAATTCGGGAGCGGCTAGCACAGATACGCAGTATTTT
CDR3: CASANSGAASTDTQYF
D: NA
size: NA
V: TRBV7-3
J: TRBJ2-3

DNA: TGCAGCGCCGAGGTGGGCCAGGGCCAGCCCCAGCATTTT
CDR3: CSAEVGQGQPQHF
D: NA
size: NA
V: TRBV29-1
J: TRBJ1-5

DNA: TGCAGCGGCTACAGGGAAGCTGGCTATGGCTACACCTTC
CDR3: CSGYREAGYGYTF
D: NA
size: once
V: TRBV29-1
J: TRBJ1-2

DNA: TGCGCCAGCAGCCAAGTAAGACTAGCGACGGACGAGCAGTACTTC
CDR3: CASSQVRLATDEQYF
D: TRBD2
size: NA
V: TRBV4-3
J: TRBJ2-7

DNA: TGTGCCAGCAGTTTATCGGCCAGTTCACAAGCTTTCTTT
CDR3: CASSLSASSQAFF
D: NA
size: NA
V: TRBV27
J: TRBJ1-1

DNA: TGTGCCAGCAGTTGGGGACAGGGCAGGCAGCCCCAGCATTTT
CDR3: CASSWGQGRQPQHF
D: TRBD1
size: NA
V: TRBV27
J: TRBJ1-5

DNA: TGTGCCAGCAGTCCCCCGACAGGGTCGGATGAAAAACTGTTTTTT
CDR3: CASSPPTGSDEKLFF
D: TRBD1
size: NA
V: TRBV28
J: TRBJ1-4

DNA: TGTGCCAGCAGCAAAAGATGCCCGGGACAGGGGGCTTCTAGCAATCAGCCCCAGCATTTT
CDR3: CASSKRCPGQGASSNQPQHF
D: NA
size: NA
V: TRBV21-1
J: TRBJ1-5

DNA: TGCAGTGCTAGAGTCTTGGAGACCCAGTACTTC
CDR3: CSARVLETQYF
D: NA
size: NA
V: TRBV20-1
J: TRBJ2-5

DNA: TGTGCCAGCAGCTCTACAGGGTTACAAGAGACCCAGTACTTC
CDR3: CASSSTGLQETQYF
D: NA
size: NA
V: TRBV7-7
J: TRBJ2-5

DNA: TGTGCCAGCAGCGGCCTAGCGGGGGGCTACGAGCAGTACTTC
CDR3: CASSGLAGGYEQYF
D: TRBD2
size: NA
V: TRBV7-2
J: TRBJ2-7

DNA: TGTGCCAGCAATTCTTTAGCGGGAGGAGGTAATGAGCAGTTCTTC
CDR3: CASNSLAGGGNEQFF
D: TRBD2
size: NA
V: TRBV28
J: TRBJ2-1

DNA: TGTGCCAGCAGCCAGACAGGAGAAGATAATTCACCCCTCCACTTT
CDR3: CASSQTGEDNSPLHF
D: NA
size: once
V: TRBV9
J: TRBJ1-6

DNA: TGTGCCAGTAGACAGAGTACGCTCCTGAACACTGAAGCTTTCTTT
CDR3: CASRQSTLLNTEAFF
D: NA
size: NA
V: TRBV27
J: TRBJ1-1

DNA: TGCGCCAGCAGCCAGACGGACAGGGTATTCTCCGGGGAGCTGTTTTTT
CDR3: CASSQTDRVFSGELFF
D: TRBD1
size: NA
V: TRBV4-3
J: TRBJ2-2

DNA: TGTGCCAGCAGTTTTCTCGGCGGGGCTGGGGGGGAGCAGTACTTC
CDR3: CASSFLGGAGGEQYF
D: NA
size: NA
V: TRBV27
J: TRBJ2-7

DNA: TGTGCCAGCAGCTGGGGGGGAGGCGGGGAGCTGTTTTTT
CDR3: CASSWGGGGELFF
D: TRBD2
size: NA
V: TRBV5-4
J: TRBJ2-2

DNA: TGTGCCAGCAGCTCGGGACTAGGGACAGATACGCAGTATTTT
CDR3: CASSSGLGTDTQYF
D: TRBD2
size: NA
V: TRBV7-2
J: TRBJ2-3

DNA: TGTGCCAGTCACTCTCGGGGACAGAGCCCGGGGGCCAACGTCCTGACTTTC
CDR3: CASHSRGQSPGANVLTF
D: TRBD1
size: NA
V: TRBV19
J: TRBJ2-6

DNA: TGTGCCAGCAGCTTAGACCCTAGCGGGAGCTATGAGCAGTTCTTC
CDR3: CASSLDPSGSYEQFF
D: TRBD2
size: NA
V: TRBV11-2
J: TRBJ2-1